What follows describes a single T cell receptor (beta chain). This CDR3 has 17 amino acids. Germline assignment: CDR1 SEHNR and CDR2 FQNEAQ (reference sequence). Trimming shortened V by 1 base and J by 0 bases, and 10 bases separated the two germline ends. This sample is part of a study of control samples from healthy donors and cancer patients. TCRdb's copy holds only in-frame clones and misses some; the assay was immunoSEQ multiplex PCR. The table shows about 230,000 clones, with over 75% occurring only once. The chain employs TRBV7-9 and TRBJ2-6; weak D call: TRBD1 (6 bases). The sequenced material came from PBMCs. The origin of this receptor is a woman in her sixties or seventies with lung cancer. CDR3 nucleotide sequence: TGTGCCAGCAGCTTAGGGGGGCTAAGCTCTGGGGCCAACGTCCTGACTTTC. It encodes CASSLGGLSSGANVLTF.